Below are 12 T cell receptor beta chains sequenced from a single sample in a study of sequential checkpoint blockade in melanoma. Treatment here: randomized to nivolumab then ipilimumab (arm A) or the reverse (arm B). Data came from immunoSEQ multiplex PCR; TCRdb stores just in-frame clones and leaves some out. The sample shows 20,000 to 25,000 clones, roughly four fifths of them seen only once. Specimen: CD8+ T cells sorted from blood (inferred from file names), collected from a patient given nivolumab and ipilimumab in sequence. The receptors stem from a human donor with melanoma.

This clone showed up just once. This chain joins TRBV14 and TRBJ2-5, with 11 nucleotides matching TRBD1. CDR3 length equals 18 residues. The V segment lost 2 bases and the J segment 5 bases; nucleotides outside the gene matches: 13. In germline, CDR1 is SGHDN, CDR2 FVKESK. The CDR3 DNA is TGTGCCAGCAGCCAACGAGCCGGGACAGGGGGTATGAGGGAGACCCAGTACTTC. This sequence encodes CASSQRAGTGGMRETQYF.

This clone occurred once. The CDR3 here is CASSSQGTGNTIYF. As DNA, the CDR3 is TGCGCCAGCAGCTCACAGGGAACTGGAAACACCATATATTTT. The gene calls are TRBV5-1 and TRBJ1-3; tentatively, D is TRBD1 (6 bases). The CDR3 contains 14 residues. Trimming took 3 bases from V and 2 from J, leaving 9 bases between them. The germline CDR1 and CDR2 sequences are SGHRS and YFSETQ.

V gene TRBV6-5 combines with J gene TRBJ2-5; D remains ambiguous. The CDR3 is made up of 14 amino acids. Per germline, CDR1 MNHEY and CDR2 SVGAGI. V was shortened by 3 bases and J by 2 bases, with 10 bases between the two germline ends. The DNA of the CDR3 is TGTGCCAGCAGTTATCACTCAACTCAAGAGACCCAGTACTTC. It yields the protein CASSYHSTQETQYF.

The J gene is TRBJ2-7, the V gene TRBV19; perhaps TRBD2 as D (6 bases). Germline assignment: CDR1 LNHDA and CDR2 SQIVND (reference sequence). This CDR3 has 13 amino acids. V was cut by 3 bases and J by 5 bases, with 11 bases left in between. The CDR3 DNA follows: TGTGCCAGTAGTATGAGGGGCGGGGACGAGCAGTACTTC. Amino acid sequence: CASSMRGGDEQYF.

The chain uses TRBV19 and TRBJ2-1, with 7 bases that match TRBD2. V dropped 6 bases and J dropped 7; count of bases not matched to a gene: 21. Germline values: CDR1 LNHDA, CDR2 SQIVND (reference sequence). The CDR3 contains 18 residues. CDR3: CASRRITGSGQFKNEQFF. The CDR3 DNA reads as TGTGCCAGTAGGAGGATAACGGGTAGCGGGCAGTTCAAGAATGAGCAGTTCTTC.

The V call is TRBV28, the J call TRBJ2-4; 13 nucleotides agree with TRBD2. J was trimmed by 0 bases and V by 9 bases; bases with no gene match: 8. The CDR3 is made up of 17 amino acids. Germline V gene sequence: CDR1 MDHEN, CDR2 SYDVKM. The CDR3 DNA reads TGTGCCAGTAGACTAGCGGGAGGCAGTGTAGCCAAAAACATTCAGTACTTC. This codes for CASRLAGGSVAKNIQYF.

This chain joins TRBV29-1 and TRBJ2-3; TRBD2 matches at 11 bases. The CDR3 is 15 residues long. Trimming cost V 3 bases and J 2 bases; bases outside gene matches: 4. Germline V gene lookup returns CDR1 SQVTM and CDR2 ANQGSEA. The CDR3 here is CSVDGTSGFTDTQYF. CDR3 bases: TGCAGCGTTGATGGGACTAGCGGTTTCACAGATACGCAGTATTTT.

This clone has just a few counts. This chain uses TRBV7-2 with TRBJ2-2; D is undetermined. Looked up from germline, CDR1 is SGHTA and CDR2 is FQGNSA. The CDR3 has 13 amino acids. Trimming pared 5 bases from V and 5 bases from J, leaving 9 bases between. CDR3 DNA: TGTGCCAGCAGCCTCAGATTGACCGGGGAGCTGTTTTTT. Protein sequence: CASSLRLTGELFF.

The CDR3 coding sequence is TGTGCCAGCAGTGAACAGGGGTGGGCAGATACGCAGTATTTT. This gives the protein CASSEQGWADTQYF. The rearrangement links TRBV6-4 to TRBJ2-3; TRBD1 matches 7 bases. CDR3 length equals 14 residues. CDR1 MRHNA and CDR2 SNTAGT come from the germline V gene. The V segment lost 3 bases and the J segment 4 bases; nucleotides outside the gene matches: 4.

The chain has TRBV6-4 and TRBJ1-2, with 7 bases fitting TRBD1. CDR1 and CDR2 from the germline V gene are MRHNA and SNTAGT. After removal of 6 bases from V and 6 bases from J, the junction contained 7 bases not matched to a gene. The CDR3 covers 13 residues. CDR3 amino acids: CASSREGADGYTF. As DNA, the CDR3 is TGTGCCAGCAGCCGGGAGGGGGCTGATGGCTACACCTTC.

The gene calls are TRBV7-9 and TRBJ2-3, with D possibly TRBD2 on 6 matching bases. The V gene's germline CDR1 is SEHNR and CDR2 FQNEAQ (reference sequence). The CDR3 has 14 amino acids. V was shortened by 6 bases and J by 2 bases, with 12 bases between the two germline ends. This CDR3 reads CASSLRDLTDTQYF. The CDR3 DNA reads TGTGCCAGCAGTTTGCGGGACCTCACAGATACGCAGTATTTT. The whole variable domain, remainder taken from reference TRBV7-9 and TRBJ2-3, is DTGVSQNPRHKITKRGQNVTFRCDPISEHNRLYWYRQTLGQGPEFLTYFQNEAQLEKSRLLSDRFSAERPKGSFSTLEIQRTEQGDSAMYLCASSLRDLTDTQYFGPGTRLTVL.

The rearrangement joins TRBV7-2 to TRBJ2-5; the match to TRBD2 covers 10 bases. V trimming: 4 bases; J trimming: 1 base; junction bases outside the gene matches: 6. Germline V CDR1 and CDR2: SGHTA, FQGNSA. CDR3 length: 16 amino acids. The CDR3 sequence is CASSSSGRAVQETQYF. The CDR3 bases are TGTGCCAGCAGCTCGAGCGGGAGGGCCGTCCAAGAGACCCAGTACTTC.